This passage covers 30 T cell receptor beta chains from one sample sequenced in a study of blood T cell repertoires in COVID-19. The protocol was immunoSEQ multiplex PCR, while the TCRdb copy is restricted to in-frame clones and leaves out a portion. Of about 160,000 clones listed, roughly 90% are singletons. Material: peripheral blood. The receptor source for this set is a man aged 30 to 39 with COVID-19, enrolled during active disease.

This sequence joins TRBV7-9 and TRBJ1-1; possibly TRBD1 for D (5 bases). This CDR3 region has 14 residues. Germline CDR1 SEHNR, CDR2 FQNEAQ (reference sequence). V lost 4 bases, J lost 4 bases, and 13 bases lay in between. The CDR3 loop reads CASSSSWGGTEAFF. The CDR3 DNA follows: TGTGCCAGCAGCTCTTCGTGGGGGGGCACTGAAGCTTTCTTT.

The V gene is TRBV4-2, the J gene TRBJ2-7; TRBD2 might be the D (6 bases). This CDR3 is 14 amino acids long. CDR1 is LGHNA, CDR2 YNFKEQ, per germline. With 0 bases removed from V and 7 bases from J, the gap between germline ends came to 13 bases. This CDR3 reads CASSQESGRSEQYF. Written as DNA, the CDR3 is TGTGCCAGCAGCCAAGAAAGCGGGCGATCTGAGCAGTACTTC.

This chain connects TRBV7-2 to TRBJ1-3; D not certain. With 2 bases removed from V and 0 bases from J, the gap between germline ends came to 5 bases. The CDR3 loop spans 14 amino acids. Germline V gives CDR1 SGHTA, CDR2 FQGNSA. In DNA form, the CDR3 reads TGTGCCAGCAGCTTAACGAGCTCTGGAAACACCATATATTTT. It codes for CASSLTSSGNTIYF.

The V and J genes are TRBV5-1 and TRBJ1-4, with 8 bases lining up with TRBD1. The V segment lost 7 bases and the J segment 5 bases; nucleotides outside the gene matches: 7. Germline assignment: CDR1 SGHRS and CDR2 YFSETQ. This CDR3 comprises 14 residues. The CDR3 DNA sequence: TGCGCCAGCCACCCGGGACAGGAGAATGAAAAACTGTTTTTT. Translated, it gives CASHPGQENEKLFF.

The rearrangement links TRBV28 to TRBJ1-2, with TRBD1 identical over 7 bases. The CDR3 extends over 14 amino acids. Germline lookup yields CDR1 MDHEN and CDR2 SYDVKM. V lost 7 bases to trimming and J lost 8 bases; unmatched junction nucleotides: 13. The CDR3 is CASIRGGPYGGYTF. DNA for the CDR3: TGTGCCAGCATTCGAGGGGGCCCCTATGGGGGCTACACCTTC.

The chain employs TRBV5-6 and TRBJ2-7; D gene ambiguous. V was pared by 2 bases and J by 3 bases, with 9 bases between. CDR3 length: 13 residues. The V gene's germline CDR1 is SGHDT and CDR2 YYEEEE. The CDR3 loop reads CASSFGQLYEQYF. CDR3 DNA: TGTGCCAGCAGCTTTGGGCAGCTCTACGAGCAGTACTTC.

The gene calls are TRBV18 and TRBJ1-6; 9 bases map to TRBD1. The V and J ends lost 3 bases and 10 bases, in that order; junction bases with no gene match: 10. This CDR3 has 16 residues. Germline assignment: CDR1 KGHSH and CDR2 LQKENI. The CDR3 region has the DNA TGTGCCAGCTCACCGCCCTCCGGACAGGGGCGATCACCCCTCCACTTT. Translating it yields CASSPPSGQGRSPLHF.

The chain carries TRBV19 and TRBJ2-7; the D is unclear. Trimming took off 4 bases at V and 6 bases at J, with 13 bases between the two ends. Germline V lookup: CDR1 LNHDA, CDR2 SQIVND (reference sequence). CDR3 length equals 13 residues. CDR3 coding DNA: TGTGCCAGTAGTACAAAAGGAAACAGCGAGCAGTACTTC. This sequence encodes CASSTKGNSEQYF. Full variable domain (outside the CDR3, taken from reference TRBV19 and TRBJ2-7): DGGITQSPKYLFRKEGQNVTLSCEQNLNHDAMYWYRQDPGQGLRLIYYSQIVNDFQKGDIAEGYSVSREKKESFPLTVTSAQKNPTAFYLCASSTKGNSEQYFGPGTRLTVT.

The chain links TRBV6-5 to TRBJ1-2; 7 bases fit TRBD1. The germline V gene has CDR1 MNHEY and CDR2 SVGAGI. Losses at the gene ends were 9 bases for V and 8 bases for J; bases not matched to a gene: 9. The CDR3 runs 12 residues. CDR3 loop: CASLRSGGGYTF. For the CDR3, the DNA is TGTGCCAGTCTCCGCTCAGGGGGAGGCTACACCTTC.

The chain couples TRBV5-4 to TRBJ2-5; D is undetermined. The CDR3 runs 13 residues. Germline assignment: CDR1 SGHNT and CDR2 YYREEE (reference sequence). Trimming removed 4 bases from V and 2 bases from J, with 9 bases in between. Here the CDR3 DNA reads TGTGCCAGCAGCCAACCACATCAAGAGACCCAGTACTTC. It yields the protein CASSQPHQETQYF.

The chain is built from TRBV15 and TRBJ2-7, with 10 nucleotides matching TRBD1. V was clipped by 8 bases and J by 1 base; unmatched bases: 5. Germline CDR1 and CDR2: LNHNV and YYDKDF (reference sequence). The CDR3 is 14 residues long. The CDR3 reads CATADRGRSYEQYF. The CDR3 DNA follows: TGTGCCACCGCTGACAGGGGGCGTTCCTACGAGCAGTACTTC. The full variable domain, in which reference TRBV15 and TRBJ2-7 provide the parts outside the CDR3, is DAMVIQNPRYQVTQFGKPVTLSCSQTLNHNVMYWYQQKSSQAPKLLFHYYDKDFNNEADTPDNFQSRRPNTSFCFLDIRSPGLGDTAMYLCATADRGRSYEQYFGPGTRLTVT.

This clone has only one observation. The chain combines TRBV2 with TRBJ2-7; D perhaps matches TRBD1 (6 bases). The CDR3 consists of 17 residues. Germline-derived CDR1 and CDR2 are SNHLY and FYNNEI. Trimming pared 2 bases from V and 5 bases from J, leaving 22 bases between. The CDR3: CASSERQGPTLANEQYF. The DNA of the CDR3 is TGTGCCAGCAGTGAACGTCAGGGGCCCACCTTGGCAAACGAGCAGTACTTC.

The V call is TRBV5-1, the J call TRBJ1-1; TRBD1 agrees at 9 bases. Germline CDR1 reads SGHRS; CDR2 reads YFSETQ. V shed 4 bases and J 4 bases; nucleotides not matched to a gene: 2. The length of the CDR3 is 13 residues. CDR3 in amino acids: CASSRQGVTEAFF. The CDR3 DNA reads TGCGCCAGCAGCAGACAGGGGGTCACTGAAGCTTTCTTT.

For the CDR3, the DNA is TGTGCCAGCAGCTTAGCAGGCGGGACCTATGGCTACACCTTC. Protein sequence: CASSLAGGTYGYTF. This chain links TRBV7-8 with TRBJ1-2; D is perhaps TRBD1 (5 bases). Germline lookup yields CDR1 SGHVS and CDR2 FQNEAQ. The V end was cut by 0 bases, the J end by 4 bases, with 9 bases between. The CDR3 extends over 14 amino acids. Supplemented by reference TRBV7-8 and TRBJ1-2, the full variable domain reads GAGVSQSPRYKVAKRGQDVALRCDPISGHVSLFWYQQALGQGPEFLTYFQNEAQLDKSGLPSDRFFAERPEGSVSTLKIQRTQQEDSAVYLCASSLAGGTYGYTFGSGTRLTVV.

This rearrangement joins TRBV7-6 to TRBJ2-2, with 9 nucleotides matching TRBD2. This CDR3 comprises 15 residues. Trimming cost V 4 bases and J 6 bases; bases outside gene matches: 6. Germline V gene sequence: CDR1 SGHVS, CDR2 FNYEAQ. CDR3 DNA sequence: TGTGCCAGCAGCTCATTAGCGGGAGTGGCCGGGGAGCTGTTTTTT. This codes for CASSSLAGVAGELFF.

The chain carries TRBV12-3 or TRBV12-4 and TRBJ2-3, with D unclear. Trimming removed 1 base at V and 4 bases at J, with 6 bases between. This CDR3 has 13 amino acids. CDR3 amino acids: CASSLGSADTQYF. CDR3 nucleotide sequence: TGTGCCAGCAGTTTAGGCAGCGCAGATACGCAGTATTTT.

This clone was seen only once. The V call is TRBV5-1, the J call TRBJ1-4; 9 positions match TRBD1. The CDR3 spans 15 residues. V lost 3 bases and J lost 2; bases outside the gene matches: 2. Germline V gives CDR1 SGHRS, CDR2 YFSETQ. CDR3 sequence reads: CASSSQGATNEKLFF. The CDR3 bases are TGCGCCAGCAGCTCACAGGGGGCGACTAATGAAAAACTGTTTTTT.

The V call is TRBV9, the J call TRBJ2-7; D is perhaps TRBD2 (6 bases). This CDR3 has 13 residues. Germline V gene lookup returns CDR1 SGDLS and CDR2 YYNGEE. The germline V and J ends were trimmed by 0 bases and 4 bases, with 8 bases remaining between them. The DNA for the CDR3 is TGTGCCAGCAGCGTAGTTAGCGGATACGAGCAGTACTTC. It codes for CASSVVSGYEQYF.

CDR3 sequence: CASSTRPPGTGADTEAFF. The CDR3, as DNA: TGTGCCAGCAGCACCCGTCCCCCCGGGACAGGGGCTGACACTGAAGCTTTCTTT. This chain links TRBV7-2 with TRBJ1-1; 10 bases are shared with TRBD1. Germline V CDR1 and CDR2: SGHTA, FQGNSA. V lost 5 bases, J lost 3 bases, and 15 bases stayed unmatched. The CDR3 is 18 amino acids.

The CDR3 sequence: CASSLTQGGEEKLFF. CDR3 bases: TGTGCCAGCAGCCTGACCCAGGGCGGGGAAGAAAAACTGTTTTTT. This sequence joins TRBV5-4 and TRBJ1-4, with a weak D call TRBD1 (5 bases). CDR3 length: 15 amino acids. CDR1 and CDR2 from the germline V gene are SGHNT and YYREEE (reference sequence). The V and J ends lost 4 bases and 8 bases respectively, with 18 bases between them.

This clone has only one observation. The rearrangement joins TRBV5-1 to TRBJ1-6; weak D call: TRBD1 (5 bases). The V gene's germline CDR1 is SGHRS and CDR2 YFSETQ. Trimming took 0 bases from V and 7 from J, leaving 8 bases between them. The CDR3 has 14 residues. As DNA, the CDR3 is TGCGCCAGCAGCTTGGAGGGGAGGAATTCACCCCTCCACTTT. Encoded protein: CASSLEGRNSPLHF.

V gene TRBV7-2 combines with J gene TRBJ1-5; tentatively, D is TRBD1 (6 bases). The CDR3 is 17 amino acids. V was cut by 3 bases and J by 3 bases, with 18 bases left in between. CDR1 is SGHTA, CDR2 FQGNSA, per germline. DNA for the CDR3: TGTGCCAGCAGCTTCGTGTCGGGGCAGGGGACCAATCAGCCCCAGCATTTT. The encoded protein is CASSFVSGQGTNQPQHF.

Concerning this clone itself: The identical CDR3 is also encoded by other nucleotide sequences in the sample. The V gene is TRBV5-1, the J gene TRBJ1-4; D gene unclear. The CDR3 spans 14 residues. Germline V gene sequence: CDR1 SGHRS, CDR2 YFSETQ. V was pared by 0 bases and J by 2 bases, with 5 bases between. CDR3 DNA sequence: TGCGCCAGCAGCTTGGCAGGCACTAATGAAAAACTGTTTTTT. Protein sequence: CASSLAGTNEKLFF.

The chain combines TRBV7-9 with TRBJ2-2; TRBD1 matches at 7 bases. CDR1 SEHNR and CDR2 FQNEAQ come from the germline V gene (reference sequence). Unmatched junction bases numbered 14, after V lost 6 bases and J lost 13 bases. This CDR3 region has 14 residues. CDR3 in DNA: TGTGCCAGCAGTTATCAGACAGGGTCACTCGGGCTGTTTTTT. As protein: CASSYQTGSLGLFF.

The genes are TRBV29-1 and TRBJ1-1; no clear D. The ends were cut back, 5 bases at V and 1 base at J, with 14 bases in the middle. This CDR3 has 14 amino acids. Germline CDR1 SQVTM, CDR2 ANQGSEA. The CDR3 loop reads CSVSGLDGNTEAFF. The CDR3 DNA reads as TGCAGCGTTAGTGGACTAGACGGGAACACTGAAGCTTTCTTT.

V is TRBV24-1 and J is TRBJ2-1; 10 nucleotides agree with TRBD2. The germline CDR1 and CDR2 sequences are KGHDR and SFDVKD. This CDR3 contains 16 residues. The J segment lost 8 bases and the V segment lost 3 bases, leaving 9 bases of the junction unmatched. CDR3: CATSDPGLARDHEQFF. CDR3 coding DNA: TGTGCCACCAGTGATCCGGGACTAGCGCGTGATCATGAGCAGTTCTTC.

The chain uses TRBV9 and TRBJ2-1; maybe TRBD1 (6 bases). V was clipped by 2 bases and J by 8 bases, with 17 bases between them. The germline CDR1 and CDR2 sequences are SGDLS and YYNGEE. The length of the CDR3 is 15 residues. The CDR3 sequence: CASSVGHVKVDEQFF. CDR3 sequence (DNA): TGTGCCAGCAGCGTGGGACACGTTAAGGTCGATGAGCAGTTCTTC.

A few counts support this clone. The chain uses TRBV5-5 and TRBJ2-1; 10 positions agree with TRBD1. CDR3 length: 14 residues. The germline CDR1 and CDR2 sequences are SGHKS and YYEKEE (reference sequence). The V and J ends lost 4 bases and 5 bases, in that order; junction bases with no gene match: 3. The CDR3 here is CASSRGQGNNEQFF. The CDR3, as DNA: TGTGCCAGCAGCCGGGGACAGGGGAACAATGAGCAGTTCTTC.

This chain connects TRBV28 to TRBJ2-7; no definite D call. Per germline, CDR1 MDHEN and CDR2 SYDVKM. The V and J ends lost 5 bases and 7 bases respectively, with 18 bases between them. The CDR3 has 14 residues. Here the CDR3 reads CASSPTLLEREQYF. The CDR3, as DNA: TGTGCCAGCAGTCCCACTCTCCTGGAGAGGGAGCAGTACTTC.

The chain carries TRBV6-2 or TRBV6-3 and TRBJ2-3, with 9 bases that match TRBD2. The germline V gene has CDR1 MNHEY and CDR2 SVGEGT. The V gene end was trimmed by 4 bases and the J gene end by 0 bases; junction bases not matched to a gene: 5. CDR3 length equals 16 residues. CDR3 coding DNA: TGTGCCAGCAGTTCGCTAGCGGGATCTAGCACAGATACGCAGTATTTT. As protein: CASSSLAGSSTDTQYF.